This entry features one T cell receptor (beta chain) sequence. Generated by immunoSEQ multiplex PCR, the TCRdb table keeps only in-frame clones and is missing some. The top ten clones hold 1.5% to 2% of a sample with about 100,000 clones, approximately 86% of them seen once. The CDR3 covers 14 residues. The V end was cut by 1 base, the J end by 2 bases, with 10 bases between. CDR1 and CDR2 from the germline V gene are SGHNT and YYREEE (reference sequence). The data were taken from a study of blood T cell repertoires in COVID-19. Background on the study: The origin of the acute and convalescent COVID-19 samples was the United States, Italy and Spain.

The source is a man at least 80 years old with acute or convalescent COVID-19. This rearrangement joins TRBV5-4 to TRBJ2-7; D is ambiguous. The sample consisted of peripheral blood. The CDR3 protein is CASSLNQAPYEQYF. The CDR3, as DNA: TGTGCCAGCAGCTTGAATCAGGCCCCCTACGAGCAGTACTTC.